Presented here are 31 T cell receptor beta chains from one specimen sequenced in a study of immune cell composition in non-small cell lung cancer. This table comes from immunoSEQ multiplex PCR, and its TCRdb copy is limited to in-frame clones, with some not included. The sample lists 2,400 or so clones, approximately 70% occurring once. Normal lung was sampled as far from the tumour as possible, at least 3 cm. The data also belong to a second study, concerning CD4 T cells in lung cancer.

What was sequenced was non-adjacent lung tissue. The source of these receptors is a human donor with non-small cell lung cancer.

This clone was detected a few times. V gene TRBV5-1 combines with J gene TRBJ1-1, with TRBD1 as a possible D gene (6 bases). The V end was cut by 3 bases, the J end by 2 bases, with 11 bases between. The germline CDR1 and CDR2 sequences are SGHRS and YFSETQ. The CDR3 extends over 14 amino acids. The CDR3 nucleotides are TGCGCCAGCAGCTCGAGGACAGCAAACACTGAAGCTTTCTTT. The encoded protein is CASSSRTANTEAFF.

The gene calls are TRBV19 and TRBJ2-5; possible D gene TRBD2, 6 bases. CDR1 is LNHDA and CDR2 is SQIVND in the germline V gene (reference sequence). This CDR3 is built from 14 residues. V was shortened by 4 bases and J by 2 bases, with 11 bases between the two germline ends. The CDR3 DNA sequence: TGTGCCAGTAGTAACGGGGGTAAACAAGAGACCCAGTACTTC. Encoded protein: CASSNGGKQETQYF.

This chain joins TRBV7-3 and TRBJ1-6; D call uncertain. CDR3 size: 15 residues. Trimming left V 3 bases short and J 4 bases short, with 10 bases between. Germline CDR1 SGHTA, CDR2 FQGTGA. CDR3 in amino acids: CASSFETGYNSPLHF. The CDR3 DNA reads TGTGCCAGCAGCTTCGAGACGGGTTATAATTCACCCCTCCACTTT. The whole variable domain, filled in from reference TRBV7-3 and TRBJ1-6, reads GAGVSQTPSNKVTEKGKYVELRCDPISGHTALYWYRQSLGQGPEFLIYFQGTGAADDSGLPNDRFFAVRPEGSVSTLKIQRTERGDSAVYLCASSFETGYNSPLHFGNGTRLTVT.

The chain combines TRBV10-3 with TRBJ1-2, with D possibly being TRBD1 (5 bases). CDR1 and CDR2 from the germline V gene are ENHRY and SYGVKD. CDR3 length equals 14 residues. V dropped 6 bases and J dropped 2 bases, with 13 bases sitting between them. The CDR3 spells CAISSTGQNYGYTF. CDR3 sequence (DNA): TGTGCCATCAGCTCTACCGGACAAAACTATGGCTACACCTTC.

The chain joins TRBV28 to TRBJ2-7; 8 bases line up with TRBD2. Per the germline V gene, CDR1 is MDHEN and CDR2 is SYDVKM. The length of the CDR3 is 16 residues. V lost 6 bases, J lost 0 bases, and 10 bases stayed unmatched. The CDR3 sequence is CASSLGRGGISYEQYF. CDR3 DNA sequence: TGTGCCAGCAGCTTGGGTCGCGGGGGGATCTCCTACGAGCAGTACTTC.

J is TRBJ2-5 and V is TRBV5-4; 10 bases line up with TRBD2. From germline, CDR1 is SGHNT and CDR2 YYREEE (reference sequence). The CDR3 is made up of 15 amino acids. The V segment lost 3 bases and the J segment 5 bases; nucleotides outside the gene matches: 7. CDR3 in amino acids: CASSSLAGGGETQYF. CDR3 bases: TGTGCCAGCAGCTCCTTAGCGGGGGGCGGGGAGACCCAGTACTTC.

The chain has TRBV7-2 and TRBJ2-1, with 9 nucleotides matching TRBD2. V dropped 1 base and J dropped 4; count of bases not matched to a gene: 8. Germline values: CDR1 SGHTA, CDR2 FQGNSA. There are 17 residues in the CDR3. The CDR3 sequence is CASSLDGSGGLYNEQFF. The CDR3 region has the DNA TGTGCCAGCAGCTTAGACGGTAGCGGGGGCCTTTACAATGAGCAGTTCTTC.

The chain has TRBV5-4 and TRBJ2-5, with 8 bases identical to TRBD1. CDR1 and CDR2 (germline): SGHNT, YYREEE (reference sequence). The ends lost 0 bases at V and 4 bases at J; junction bases unmatched: 2. CDR3 length equals 14 residues. Here the CDR3 DNA reads TGTGCCAGCAGCTTGGTAACAGGGGGAGAGACCCAGTACTTC. It encodes CASSLVTGGETQYF.

This clone was counted once. The V and J genes are TRBV5-1 and TRBJ2-7, with 10 bases that match TRBD1. Per germline, CDR1 SGHRS and CDR2 YFSETQ. V trimming: 3 bases; J trimming: 3 bases; junction bases outside the gene matches: 3. The CDR3 extends over 14 amino acids. The CDR3 DNA follows: TGCGCCAGCAGCTCCCGGGACAGGGGCTACGAGCAGTACTTC. It specifies CASSSRDRGYEQYF.

This clone was observed once. This chain links TRBV7-3 with TRBJ2-1; TRBD2 matches 12 bases. The ends lost 2 bases at V and 10 bases at J; junction bases unmatched: 3. This CDR3 spans 14 amino acids. Germline loops: CDR1 SGHTA, CDR2 FQGTGA. The CDR3: CASSLQLAGGEQFF. CDR3 nucleotides: TGTGCCAGCAGCTTACAGCTAGCGGGAGGGGAGCAGTTCTTC. The whole variable domain, remainder taken from reference TRBV7-3 and TRBJ2-1, is GAGVSQTPSNKVTEKGKYVELRCDPISGHTALYWYRQSLGQGPEFLIYFQGTGAADDSGLPNDRFFAVRPEGSVSTLKIQRTERGDSAVYLCASSLQLAGGEQFFGPGTRLTVL.

This clone has a handful of counts. In nucleotides, the CDR3 is TGTGCCAGCAGCCGGGACAGGGTAGGGTCTGGGGCCAACGTCCTGACTTTC. It specifies CASSRDRVGSGANVLTF. The chain combines TRBV2 with TRBJ2-6, with 9 nucleotides matching TRBD1. The ends lost 6 bases at V and 1 base at J; junction bases unmatched: 7. Germline CDR1 SNHLY, CDR2 FYNNEI. The length of the CDR3 is 17 residues.

This rearrangement joins TRBV10-3 to TRBJ1-5, with D tentatively TRBD1 (6 bases). The CDR3 spans 15 residues. Trimming stripped 0 bases from V and 2 bases from J, with 8 bases between. Germline V gene sequence: CDR1 ENHRY, CDR2 SYGVKD. The CDR3 DNA follows: TGTGCCATCAGTGAGTCAGGGGGGGGCAATCAGCCCCAGCATTTT. Translation gives CAISESGGGNQPQHF.

V usage is TRBV9 and J usage is TRBJ2-5, with 8 bases aligning to TRBD1. The germline gives CDR1 SGDLS, CDR2 YYNGEE. The junction had 8 bases not matched to a gene; V was cut back by 0 bases and J by 4 bases. The length of the CDR3 is 16 residues. The CDR3 reads CASSVEVTGVPETQYF. CDR3 bases: TGTGCCAGCAGCGTAGAGGTGACAGGGGTTCCAGAGACCCAGTACTTC. The whole variable domain, filled in from reference TRBV9 and TRBJ2-5, reads DSGVTQTPKHLITATGQRVTLRCSPRSGDLSVYWYQQSLDQGLQFLIQYYNGEERAKGNILERFSAQQFPDLHSELNLSSLELGDSALYFCASSVEVTGVPETQYFGPGTRLLVL.

The chain's CDR3 is CASSLGAGGSKETQYF. CDR3 nucleotides: TGCGCCAGCAGCCTAGGAGCGGGAGGGTCAAAAGAGACCCAGTACTTC. The chain has TRBV5-1 and TRBJ2-5; 10 bases are shared with TRBD2. The V gene's germline CDR1 is SGHRS and CDR2 YFSETQ. V dropped 4 bases and J dropped 3; count of bases not matched to a gene: 9. The CDR3 is made up of 16 amino acids. Full variable domain (missing parts from reference TRBV5-1 and TRBJ2-5): KAGVTQTPRYLIKTRGQQVTLSCSPISGHRSVSWYQQTPGQGLQFLFEYFSETQRNKGNFPGRFSGRQFSNSRSEMNVSTLELGDSALYLCASSLGAGGSKETQYFGPGTRLLVL.

V and J are TRBV15 and TRBJ1-6; D perhaps matches TRBD1 (6 bases). This CDR3 region has 15 residues. The germline V and J ends were trimmed by 5 bases and 4 bases, with 12 bases remaining between them. Germline V gene sequence: CDR1 LNHNV, CDR2 YYDKDF (reference sequence). The CDR3 spells CATSADRMYNSPLHF. The CDR3 bases are TGTGCCACCAGCGCAGACAGGATGTATAATTCACCCCTCCACTTT. Variable domain in full (rest from reference TRBV15 and TRBJ1-6): DAMVIQNPRYQVTQFGKPVTLSCSQTLNHNVMYWYQQKSSQAPKLLFHYYDKDFNNEADTPDNFQSRRPNTSFCFLDIRSPGLGDTAMYLCATSADRMYNSPLHFGNGTRLTVT.

The V and J genes are TRBV5-5 and TRBJ1-4; D is unclear. The CDR3 extends over 15 amino acids. The V gene lost 0 bases and the J gene lost 2 bases, with 8 bases spanning the gap. CDR1 SGHKS and CDR2 YYEKEE come from the germline V gene (reference sequence). The CDR3 spells CASSLEGATNEKLFF. The DNA for the CDR3 is TGTGCCAGCAGCTTGGAGGGAGCGACTAATGAAAAACTGTTTTTT. Full variable domain (missing parts from reference TRBV5-5 and TRBJ1-4): DAGVTQSPTHLIKTRGQQVTLRCSPISGHKSVSWYQQVLGQGPQFIFQYYEKEERGRGNFPDRFSARQFPNYSSELNVNALLLGDSALYLCASSLEGATNEKLFFGSGTQLSVL.

This clone was seen only once. The chain recombines TRBV27 with TRBJ1-6, with TRBD1 as a possible D gene (5 bases). This CDR3 comprises 14 residues. CDR1 and CDR2 (germline): MNHEY, SMNVEV (reference sequence). V shed 5 bases and J shed 10 bases, with 15 bases lying between them. CDR3 sequence reads: CASSPQESASPLHF. The CDR3 coding sequence is TGTGCCAGCAGTCCACAGGAATCCGCCTCACCCCTCCACTTT.

This chain uses TRBV10-3 with TRBJ2-3, with TRBD2 matching over 15 bases. J gave up 3 bases and V 6 bases, and 7 bases lay outside the gene matches. The germline gives CDR1 ENHRY, CDR2 SYGVKD. The CDR3 extends over 17 amino acids. The CDR3 region is CAIRGTSGRSRTDTQYF. CDR3 nucleotides: TGTGCCATCAGGGGGACTAGCGGGAGGTCGAGGACAGATACGCAGTATTTT.

V gene TRBV7-3 combines with J gene TRBJ2-1; 14 bases fit TRBD2. CDR1 and CDR2 (germline): SGHTA, FQGTGA. The V segment lost 4 bases and the J segment 5 bases; nucleotides outside the gene matches: 4. The CDR3 has 16 amino acids. CDR3 amino acids: CASSSQGLAGDNEQFF. For the CDR3, the DNA is TGTGCCAGCAGCTCCCAGGGACTAGCGGGAGACAATGAGCAGTTCTTC.

The CDR3: CAWPGRGAPFVEQYF. CDR3 nucleotides: TGTGCCTGGCCGGGGCGGGGGGCCCCATTTGTCGAGCAGTACTTC. The genes are TRBV30 and TRBJ2-7, with 8 bases fitting TRBD2. The length of the CDR3 is 15 residues. J was trimmed by 6 bases and V by 5 bases; bases with no gene match: 15. Germline V gene data show CDR1 as GTSNPN and CDR2 as SVGIG (reference sequence). The variable domain in full, completed from reference TRBV30 and TRBJ2-7, reads SQTIHQWPATLVQPVGSPLSLECTVEGTSNPNLYWYRQAAGRGLQLLFYSVGIGQISSEVPQNLSASRPQDRQFILSSKKLLLSDSGFYLCAWPGRGAPFVEQYFGPGTRLTVT.

The J gene is TRBJ1-1, the V gene TRBV7-2, with D perhaps matching TRBD1 (6 bases). This CDR3 region has 14 residues. CDR1 and CDR2 (germline): SGHTA, FQGNSA. Trimming took off 4 bases at V and 5 bases at J, with 14 bases between the two ends. The CDR3 DNA sequence: TGTGCCAGCAGCTCGACAGGAGGAGGAACTGAAGCTTTCTTT. Its translation is CASSSTGGGTEAFF.

V and J are TRBV7-3 and TRBJ2-1; D remains unclear. The CDR3 runs 15 residues. Looked up from germline, CDR1 is SGHTA and CDR2 is FQGTGA. Trimming cost V 2 bases and J 0 bases, with 8 bases left between them. The chain's CDR3 is CASSLGPSSYNEQFF. The CDR3 DNA is TGTGCCAGCAGCTTAGGGCCGAGCTCCTACAATGAGCAGTTCTTC.

This clone was seen a few times. The V gene is TRBV7-2, the J gene TRBJ2-1; TRBD2 is a possible D gene (5 bases). Looked up from germline, CDR1 is SGHTA and CDR2 is FQGNSA. Trimming took 5 bases from V and 3 from J, leaving 8 bases between them. The CDR3 extends over 13 amino acids. For the CDR3, the DNA is TGTGCCAGCAGCAGTAGCGACTACAATGAGCAGTTCTTC. Residues: CASSSSDYNEQFF.

The V and J genes are TRBV18 and TRBJ1-4, with D tentatively TRBD1 (5 bases). V was clipped by 6 bases and J by 8 bases, with 19 bases between them. The germline V gene encodes CDR1 KGHSH and CDR2 LQKENI. The length of the CDR3 is 15 residues. In DNA, the CDR3 is TGTGCCAGCTCCGACGTGGCAGGGACTTTAGAAAAACTGTTTTTT. Protein product: CASSDVAGTLEKLFF.

The chain carries TRBV4-2 and TRBJ2-7, with D possibly matching TRBD2 (5 bases). V lost 5 bases to trimming and J lost 7 bases, with 21 bases between them. The CDR3 contains 15 residues. The germline V gene has CDR1 LGHNA and CDR2 YNFKEQ. The CDR3 protein is CASSLTVTNGNEQYF. The DNA for the CDR3 is TGTGCCAGCAGCTTAACAGTCACAAACGGGAATGAGCAGTACTTC.

The gene calls are TRBV19 and TRBJ1-5, with TRBD1 identical over 7 bases. The V and J ends lost 4 bases and 6 bases, in that order; junction bases with no gene match: 6. CDR1 and CDR2 (germline): LNHDA, SQIVND (reference sequence). This CDR3 contains 14 residues. In DNA form, the CDR3 reads TGTGCCAGTAGTACAGGACAGGTCTCTCAGCCCCAGCATTTT. Amino acid sequence: CASSTGQVSQPQHF.

The rearrangement joins TRBV5-1 to TRBJ2-1, with D maybe TRBD1 (6 bases). This CDR3 comprises 12 residues. Germline CDR1 is SGHRS and CDR2 is YFSETQ. V was clipped by 1 base and J by 8 bases, with 7 bases between them. The CDR3 DNA sequence: TGCGCCAGCAGCTTGCCAGGGGATGAGCAGTTCTTC. Its protein is CASSLPGDEQFF.

J is TRBJ2-7 and V is TRBV11-2; D unresolved. Trimming stripped 2 bases from V and 3 bases from J, with 14 bases between. The germline CDR1 and CDR2 sequences are SGHAT and FQNNGV. The CDR3 consists of 15 residues. CDR3 loop: CASSLTGAGYYEQYF. The CDR3 DNA reads as TGTGCCAGCAGCTTAACGGGTGCCGGGTACTACGAGCAGTACTTC.

V gene TRBV5-1 combines with J gene TRBJ2-1; TRBD2 aligns across 9 bases. CDR3 length: 19 residues. J was trimmed by 0 bases and V by 3 bases; bases with no gene match: 13. Germline V gene lookup returns CDR1 SGHRS and CDR2 YFSETQ. The chain's CDR3 is CASSWGWVAGEISYNEQFF. Here the CDR3 DNA reads TGCGCCAGCAGCTGGGGGTGGGTAGCGGGAGAAATCTCCTACAATGAGCAGTTCTTC.

The chain combines TRBV5-6 with TRBJ2-5; D may be TRBD1 (5 bases). Germline V gene lookup returns CDR1 SGHDT and CDR2 YYEEEE. V dropped 3 bases and J dropped 4 bases, with 10 bases sitting between them. This CDR3 is built from 13 residues. CDR3 bases: TGTGCCAGCAGCTGGGCCAGGGCAGAGACCCAGTACTTC. Its translation: CASSWARAETQYF.

This chain links TRBV11-2 with TRBJ2-5, with 12 positions matching TRBD2. The CDR3 runs to 16 residues. Germline CDR1 SGHAT, CDR2 FQNNGV. V lost 4 bases to trimming and J lost 2 bases; unmatched junction nucleotides: 5. CDR3 region: CASSSSSGGAQETQYF. CDR3 DNA: TGTGCCAGCAGCTCCTCTAGCGGGGGGGCTCAAGAGACCCAGTACTTC.